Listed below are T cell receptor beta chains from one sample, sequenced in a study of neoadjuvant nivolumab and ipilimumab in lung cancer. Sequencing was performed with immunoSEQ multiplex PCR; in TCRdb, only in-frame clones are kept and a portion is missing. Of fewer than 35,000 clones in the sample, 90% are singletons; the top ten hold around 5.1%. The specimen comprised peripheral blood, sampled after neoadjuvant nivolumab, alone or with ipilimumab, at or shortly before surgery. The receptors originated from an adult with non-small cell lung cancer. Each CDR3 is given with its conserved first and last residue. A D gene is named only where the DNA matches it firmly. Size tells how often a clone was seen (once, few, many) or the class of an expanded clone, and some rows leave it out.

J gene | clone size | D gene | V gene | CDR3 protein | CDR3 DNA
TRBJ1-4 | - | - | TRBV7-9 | CASSPTGFSEKLFF | TGTGCCAGCAGCCCTACAGGGTTTTCTGAAAAACTGTTTTTT
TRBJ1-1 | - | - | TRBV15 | CATRIQFNSEAFF | TGTGCCACCAGGATACAGTTCAACTCTGAAGCTTTCTTT
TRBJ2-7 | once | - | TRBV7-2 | CASTSREYEQYF | TGTGCCAGCACCTCCAGGGAGTACGAGCAGTACTTC
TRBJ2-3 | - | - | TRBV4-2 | CASSQDHPRGAGFTDTQYF | TGTGCCAGCAGCCAAGATCACCCACGGGGGGCTGGGTTCACAGATACGCAGTATTTT
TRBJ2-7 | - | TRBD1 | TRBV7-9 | CASTPRPGQGHYEQYF | TGTGCCAGCACCCCCCGCCCGGGACAGGGGCACTACGAGCAGTACTTC
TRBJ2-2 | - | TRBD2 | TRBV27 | CATGRDNTGELFF | TGTGCCACGGGGAGGGACAACACCGGGGAGCTGTTTTTT
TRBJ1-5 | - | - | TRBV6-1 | CASRKGEGNQPQHF | TGTGCCAGCCGCAAGGGGGAAGGCAATCAGCCCCAGCATTTT
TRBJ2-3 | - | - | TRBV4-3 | CASSQGHDTDTQYF | TGCGCCAGCAGCCAAGGACACGACACAGATACGCAGTATTTT
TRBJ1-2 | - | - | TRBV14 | CASSQMVLDGYTF | TGTGCCAGCAGCCAAATGGTATTAGATGGCTACACCTTC
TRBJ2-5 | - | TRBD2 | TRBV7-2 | CASRFGLAIPQETQYF | TGTGCCAGCAGATTTGGACTAGCGATACCTCAAGAGACCCAGTACTTC
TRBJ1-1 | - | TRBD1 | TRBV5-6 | CASSRTGGVKGTEAFF | TGTGCCAGCAGCCGGACAGGGGGCGTGAAAGGCACTGAAGCTTTCTTT
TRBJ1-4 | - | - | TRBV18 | CASSPAGTNNEKLFF | TGTGCCAGCTCACCCGCCGGGACAAACAATGAAAAACTGTTTTTT
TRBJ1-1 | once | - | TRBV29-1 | CSVAGRANLERFF | TGCAGCGTTGCGGGTAGGGCCAACCTTGAGCGGTTCTTT
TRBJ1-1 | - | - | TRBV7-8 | CASSLGGRQNTEAFF | TGTGCCAGCAGCTTAGGGGGGCGTCAGAACACTGAAGCTTTCTTT
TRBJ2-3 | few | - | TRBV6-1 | CASSVGTDTQYF | TGTGCCAGCAGTGTGGGGACAGATACGCAGTATTTT
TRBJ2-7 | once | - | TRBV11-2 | CASSPRLGPYEQYF | TGTGCCAGCAGCCCTCGACTAGGGCCCTACGAGCAGTACTTC
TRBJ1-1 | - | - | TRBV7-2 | CASSPATEYTEAFF | TGTGCCAGCAGCCCAGCGACGGAATACACTGAAGCTTTCTTT
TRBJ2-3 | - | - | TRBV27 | CASSQVPDTQYF | TGTGCCAGCAGTCAGGTACCAGATACGCAGTATTTT
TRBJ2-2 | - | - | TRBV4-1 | CASSQSPSGELFF | TGCGCCAGCAGCCAATCCCCGTCCGGGGAGCTGTTTTTT
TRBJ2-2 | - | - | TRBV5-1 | CASSLALVRTGELFF | TGCGCCAGCAGCTTGGCGCTAGTAAGAACCGGGGAGCTGTTTTTT
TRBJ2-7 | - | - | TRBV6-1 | CASRKGVREPSYEQYF | TGTGCCAGCCGTAAAGGGGTCCGCGAACCTTCCTACGAGCAGTACTTC
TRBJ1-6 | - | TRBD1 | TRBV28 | CASTLGGRGLSPLHF | TGTGCCAGCACCCTAGGCGGCAGGGGGTTATCACCCCTCCACTTT
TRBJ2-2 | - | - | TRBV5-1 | CASSLQGNTGELFF | TGCGCCAGCAGCTTACAGGGAAACACCGGGGAGCTGTTTTTT
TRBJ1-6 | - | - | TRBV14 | CASSQGYNSPLHF | TGTGCCAGCAGCCAAGGGTATAATTCACCCCTCCACTTT
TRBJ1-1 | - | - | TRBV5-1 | CASSLGGGLNTEAFF | TGCGCCAGCAGCTTGGGAGGGGGGTTGAACACTGAAGCTTTCTTT
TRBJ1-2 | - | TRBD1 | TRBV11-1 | CASSLTGQGALGYTF | TGTGCCAGCAGCTTAACGGGACAGGGGGCACTTGGCTACACCTTC
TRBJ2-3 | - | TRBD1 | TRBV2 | CAFYRGVSTDTQYF | TGTGCCTTTTACAGGGGCGTTAGCACAGATACGCAGTATTTT
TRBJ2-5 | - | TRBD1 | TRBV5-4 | CASRPGGLGGETQYF | TGTGCCAGCAGACCAGGGGGCCTAGGGGGGGAGACCCAGTACTTC
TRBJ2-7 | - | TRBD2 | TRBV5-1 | CASSLVGTIYEQYF | TGCGCCAGCAGCTTGGTGGGGACTATTTACGAGCAGTACTTC
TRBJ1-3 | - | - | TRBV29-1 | CSVGDSGNTIYF | TGCAGCGTTGGGGACTCTGGAAACACCATATATTTT
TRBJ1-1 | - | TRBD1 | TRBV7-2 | CASSGRTGAEAFF | TGTGCCAGCAGCGGTCGGACAGGGGCTGAAGCTTTCTTT
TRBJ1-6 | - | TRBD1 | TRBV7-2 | CASSRQGSYNSPLHF | TGTGCCAGCAGCCGACAGGGTTCTTATAATTCACCCCTCCACTTT
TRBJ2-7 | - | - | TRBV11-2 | CASSAQGITHEQYF | TGTGCCAGCAGCGCCCAAGGGATTACCCACGAGCAGTACTTC
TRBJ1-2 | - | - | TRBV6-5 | CASSFRGSDVYYGYTF | TGTGCCAGCAGTTTCAGGGGAAGTGATGTCTACTATGGCTACACCTTC
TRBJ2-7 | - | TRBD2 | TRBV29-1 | CSVGGGGIYEQYF | TGCAGCGTTGGCGGGGGGGGCATATACGAGCAGTACTTC
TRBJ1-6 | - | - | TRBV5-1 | CASRRWAGASYNSPLHF | TGCGCCAGCAGAAGGTGGGCAGGGGCATCCTATAATTCACCCCTCCACTTT